This T cell receptor (beta chain) was retrieved from a study of blood T cells in healthy people across ages. Combining a sample-barcoded 5' primer with a J-beta primer mix, a second PCR ran for about 7 to 11 cycles. MiXCR, run by TCRdb on the 5' RACE reads, gives a single entry per CDR3 protein. The sample carries hundreds of thousands of distinct CDR3 sequences, around 31% recorded once. General observations from the study: It was the long-lived donors that had more naive CD4+ cells and higher diversity than aged donors.

A word on this clonotype: Antigen unknown.

The germline gives CDR1 DFQATT, CDR2 SNEGSKA (reference sequence). Trimming pared 5 bases from V and 4 bases from J, leaving 18 bases between. The CDR3 length is 14 residues. Donor samples were obtained from healthy Caucasian individuals from Russia, aged 6 to 90. Sequenced: blood. The chain employs TRBV20-1 and TRBJ2-7; maybe TRBD1 (6 bases). This TCR was recovered from an elderly woman in good health. The CDR3 reads CSAPGPGVRYEQYF. For the CDR3, the DNA is TGCAGTGCTCCCGGGCCAGGGGTAAGGTACGAGCAGTACTTC.